This T cell receptor (beta chain) was obtained from a study of shared clonotypes between healthy human individuals. On this clone itself: The antigen remains undetermined.

Only in-frame clones appear in the TCRdb table, and some are missing; sequencing was by immunoSEQ multiplex PCR. The sample shows approximately 1.4 million clones, 98% of them seen only once. The study, taken as a whole, reports: Clonotypes which were not shared had lower generation probabilities than clonotypes that all four donors shared.

The germline gives CDR1 WSHSY, CDR2 SAAADI. This CDR3 region has 14 residues. J was trimmed by 7 bases and V by 7 bases; bases with no gene match: 12. The sequence was collected from a man between 25 and 39 years old in good health. The sample comprised naive CD4+ T cells sorted from blood. As for subset: CD45RA+ positively selected. V gene TRBV10-2 combines with J gene TRBJ2-7, with 8 nucleotides matching TRBD1. The CDR3 nucleotides are TGCGCCAGCACCCCGGGGACAGGCTTTTTGGAGCAGTACTTC. Translation gives CASTPGTGFLEQYF.